A single sample gave rise to the 32 T cell receptor beta chains below, sequenced in a study of blood T cell repertoires in COVID-19. Method: immunoSEQ multiplex PCR; TCRdb's copy keeps in-frame clones and lacks some. The sample lists 60,000 to 70,000 clones; about 86% were seen once. Material for sequencing was peripheral blood. Source of these receptors: a woman of 80 years or more with active COVID-19.

The rearrangement uses TRBV19 and TRBJ2-7; D possibly corresponds to TRBD2 (5 bases). The V and J ends lost 4 bases and 0 bases respectively, with 16 bases between them. CDR3 length: 16 amino acids. Germline CDR1 and CDR2: LNHDA and SQIVND (reference sequence). CDR3 sequence: CASSRLAGWSSYEQYF. For the CDR3, the DNA is TGTGCCAGTAGTAGACTTGCGGGCTGGAGCTCCTACGAGCAGTACTTC.

The chain uses TRBV19 and TRBJ1-6; a weak D match, TRBD1 (6 bases). In germline, CDR1 is LNHDA, CDR2 SQIVND (reference sequence). CDR3 size: 15 residues. The V and J ends lost 1 base and 3 bases respectively, with 7 bases between them. CDR3 bases: TGTGCCAGTAGTATAGGGGACAACTATAATTCACCCCTCCACTTT. As protein: CASSIGDNYNSPLHF.

This clone has just a few counts. The J gene is TRBJ1-1, the V gene TRBV7-8; D gene uncertain. The CDR3 has 14 amino acids. Trimming stripped 3 bases from V and 0 bases from J, with 8 bases between. From germline, CDR1 is SGHVS and CDR2 FQNEAQ. The CDR3 loop reads CASSLTRMNTEAFF. DNA for the CDR3: TGTGCCAGCAGCTTGACTCGTATGAACACTGAAGCTTTCTTT.

The genes are TRBV9 and TRBJ2-5; D is undetermined. This CDR3 contains 12 residues. Between the trimmed V and J ends, which lost 5 bases and 5 bases, there was a span of 10 bases. Per germline, CDR1 SGDLS and CDR2 YYNGEE. DNA of the CDR3: TGTGCCAGCAGGGGCCTGGGCGAGACCCAGTACTTC. It translates to CASRGLGETQYF.

The chain is built from TRBV2 and TRBJ2-7; TRBD1 is a possible D gene (5 bases). Trimming removed 7 bases from V and 3 bases from J, with 10 bases in between. Germline CDR1 SNHLY, CDR2 FYNNEI. CDR3 length: 12 amino acids. For the CDR3, the DNA is TGTGCCAGCAAGGGGCAGAGCTACGAGCAGTACTTC. As protein: CASKGQSYEQYF.

The chain recombines TRBV11-2 with TRBJ2-1; D is perhaps TRBD2 (6 bases). Germline CDR1 SGHAT, CDR2 FQNNGV. The CDR3 has 13 residues. Trimming stripped 2 bases from V and 10 bases from J, with 12 bases between. DNA for the CDR3: TGTGCCAGCAGCTTATCCACTAGCCAGGAGCAGTTCTTC. Its translation: CASSLSTSQEQFF.

The chain uses TRBV7-2 and TRBJ2-2; possibly TRBD1 for D (6 bases). Germline lookup yields CDR1 SGHTA and CDR2 FQGNSA. The CDR3 spans 15 residues. The V end was cut by 1 base, the J end by 5 bases, with 11 bases between. The chain's CDR3 is CASSLVQGWTGELFF. The CDR3 DNA sequence: TGTGCCAGCAGCTTAGTGCAGGGGTGGACCGGGGAGCTGTTTTTT. Drawing the rest from reference TRBV7-2 and TRBJ2-2, the complete variable domain is GAGVSQSPSNKVTEKGKDVELRCDPISGHTALYWYRQSLGQGLEFLIYFQGNSAPDKSGLPSDRFSAERTGGSVSTLTIQRTQQEDSAVYLCASSLVQGWTGELFFGEGSRLTVL.

The chain carries TRBV2 and TRBJ2-3; weak D call: TRBD2 (6 bases). CDR3 length: 13 amino acids. The V gene lost 3 bases and the J gene lost 4 bases, with 8 bases spanning the gap. CDR1 is SNHLY, CDR2 FYNNEI, per germline. In DNA, the CDR3 is TGTGCCAGCAGTGAGGGGGGTGCAGATACGCAGTATTTT. It is translated as CASSEGGADTQYF.

The rearrangement joins TRBV28 to TRBJ1-5, with 7 nucleotides matching TRBD1. CDR1 is MDHEN, CDR2 SYDVKM, per germline. The CDR3 runs to 14 residues. Trimming cost V 8 bases and J 0 bases; bases outside gene matches: 4. CDR3 nucleotide sequence: TGTGCCAGCGTACAGGGGATTAGCAATCAGCCCCAGCATTTT. Translated: CASVQGISNQPQHF. Together with reference TRBV28 and TRBJ1-5, the CDR3 gives the full variable domain: DVKVTQSSRYLVKRTGEKVFLECVQDMDHENMFWYRQDPGLGLRLIYFSYDVKMKEKGDIPEGYSVSREKKERFSLILESASTNQTSMYLCASVQGISNQPQHFGDGTRLSIL.

CDR3 sequence: CASSVGDRGRYEQYF. CDR3 coding DNA: TGTGCCAGCAGCGTAGGGGACAGGGGTAGGTACGAGCAGTACTTC. The chain has TRBV9 and TRBJ2-7; 10 nucleotides agree with TRBD1. CDR3 length equals 15 residues. The germline CDR1 and CDR2 sequences are SGDLS and YYNGEE. V lost 0 bases, J lost 4 bases, and 4 bases stayed unmatched.

CDR3: CSARLGQPQHF. The CDR3 DNA reads as TGCAGTGCTAGGTTGGGCCAGCCCCAGCATTTT. The chain is built from TRBV20-1 and TRBJ1-5; the D is unclear. Germline values: CDR1 DFQATT, CDR2 SNEGSKA (reference sequence). This CDR3 has 11 amino acids. With 3 bases removed from V and 7 bases from J, the gap between germline ends came to 7 bases.

V is TRBV18 and J is TRBJ2-2, with TRBD2 identical over 8 bases. V lost 3 bases, J lost 3 bases, and 6 bases stayed unmatched. The CDR3 spans 16 residues. Germline V lookup: CDR1 KGHSH, CDR2 LQKENI. The CDR3 DNA sequence: TGTGCCAGCTCACCTCGGACTAGCTTGGACACCGGGGAGCTGTTTTTT. Translating it yields CASSPRTSLDTGELFF.

The chain recombines TRBV5-3 with TRBJ1-5; D remains unclear. TRBV5-3 is annotated as an ORF whose role is uncertain. This CDR3 contains 14 residues. The V end lost 2 bases, the J end lost 2 bases, and 8 bases lay between the germline ends. The CDR3 sequence: CARSFKGGNQPQHF. The CDR3 region has the DNA TGTGCCAGAAGCTTTAAGGGAGGCAATCAGCCCCAGCATTTT.

V gene TRBV2 combines with J gene TRBJ1-5, with D possibly matching TRBD1 (6 bases). The CDR3 sequence is 16 residues long. CDR1 and CDR2 from the germline V gene are SNHLY and FYNNEI. Trimming took off 6 bases at V and 0 bases at J, with 15 bases between the two ends. The CDR3 spells CASRTGLRYSNQPQHF. The CDR3, as DNA: TGTGCCAGCAGGACAGGTCTTCGGTATAGCAATCAGCCCCAGCATTTT.

The chain joins TRBV28 to TRBJ2-5, with 10 bases fitting TRBD2. The CDR3 has 14 residues. V lost 8 bases, J lost 4 bases, and 7 bases stayed unmatched. Germline values: CDR1 MDHEN, CDR2 SYDVKM. CDR3 region: CASGSGGARETQYF. The CDR3 nucleotides are TGTGCCAGCGGGAGCGGGGGGGCCAGAGAGACCCAGTACTTC.

The chain carries TRBV5-6 and TRBJ2-5; 7 nucleotides line up with TRBD2. This CDR3 comprises 16 residues. CDR1 and CDR2 (germline): SGHDT, YYEEEE. Trimming cost V 1 base and J 5 bases; bases outside gene matches: 11. CDR3 sequence reads: CASSLYPGGTEETQYF. The CDR3 DNA reads TGTGCCAGCAGCTTGTATCCGGGAGGTACTGAGGAGACCCAGTACTTC. Full variable domain (rest looked up from reference TRBV5-6 and TRBJ2-5): DAGVTQSPTHLIKTRGQQVTLRCSPKSGHDTVSWYQQALGQGPQFIFQYYEEEERQRGNFPDRFSGHQFPNYSSELNVNALLLGDSALYLCASSLYPGGTEETQYFGPGTRLLVL.

This chain connects TRBV11-2 to TRBJ2-5, with 10 bases aligning to TRBD2. The CDR3 loop spans 14 amino acids. CDR1 is SGHAT and CDR2 is FQNNGV in the germline V gene. V lost 5 bases, J lost 3 bases, and 3 bases stayed unmatched. CDR3 sequence (DNA): TGTGCCAGCAGCCGAGGACTAGCGGAAGAGACCCAGTACTTC. Translated: CASSRGLAEETQYF.

The chain links TRBV5-1 to TRBJ1-1, with 8 bases that match TRBD1. The CDR3 runs to 14 residues. V shed 4 bases and J 3 bases; nucleotides not matched to a gene: 5. In germline, CDR1 is SGHRS, CDR2 YFSETQ. CDR3 DNA sequence: TGCGCCAGCAGCATATTACAGGGGGACACTGAAGCTTTCTTT. Translating gives CASSILQGDTEAFF.

The gene calls are TRBV12-3 or TRBV12-4 and TRBJ1-2; D unresolved. The CDR3 runs to 13 residues. The V end was cut by 6 bases, the J end by 8 bases, with 16 bases between. This chain's CDR3 is CASSARVEGGYTF. CDR3 DNA: TGTGCCAGCAGCGCAAGGGTAGAGGGCGGCTACACCTTC.

This chain connects TRBV6-7 to TRBJ2-5, with TRBD2 identical over 7 bases. TRBV6-7 is recorded as an ORF, its role being uncertain. There are 16 residues in the CDR3. V trimming: 2 bases; J trimming: 1 base; junction bases outside the gene matches: 7. The CDR3 DNA follows: TGTGCCAGCAGTTACCGGCTACTAGCGCCCCAAGAGACCCAGTACTTC. This gives the protein CASSYRLLAPQETQYF.

The chain links TRBV6-6 to TRBJ2-7, with 8 nucleotides matching TRBD2. Germline V gene lookup returns CDR1 MNHNY and CDR2 SVGAGI (reference sequence). The CDR3 runs to 13 residues. J lost 4 bases, V lost 8 bases, and 7 bases had no gene match. The CDR3 here is CASRGGLGYEQYF. DNA for the CDR3: TGTGCCAGCCGGGGGGGGTTGGGTTACGAGCAGTACTTC.

The chain carries TRBV7-8 and TRBJ2-7, with D possibly matching TRBD1 (5 bases). The CDR3 loop spans 19 amino acids. The germline CDR1 and CDR2 sequences are SGHVS and FQNEAQ. V gave up 5 bases and J gave up 7 bases, with 33 bases separating them. This CDR3 is CASSHHENPWALTGLEQYF. The CDR3 nucleotides read TGTGCCAGCAGCCACCATGAGAATCCCTGGGCACTAACAGGTTTAGAGCAGTACTTC.

The rearrangement joins TRBV6-6 to TRBJ2-7; a weak D match, TRBD1 (5 bases). The V end lost 6 bases, the J end lost 4 bases, and 10 bases lay between the germline ends. Germline CDR1 MNHNY, CDR2 SVGAGI (reference sequence). The CDR3 extends over 12 amino acids. The CDR3 DNA follows: TGTGCCAGCAGCCCCGCAGGGTACGAGCAGTACTTC. This sequence encodes CASSPAGYEQYF.

The genes are TRBV10-3 and TRBJ1-6; TRBD1 matches at 7 bases. CDR3 size: 14 residues. V was clipped by 6 bases and J by 6 bases; unmatched bases: 5. CDR1 and CDR2 from the germline V gene are ENHRY and SYGVKD. The CDR3 loop reads CAIRIQGLNSPLHF. The CDR3 nucleotides are TGTGCCATCAGGATACAGGGGCTTAATTCACCCCTCCACTTT.

The chain employs TRBV20-1 and TRBJ1-5; no definite D call. The CDR3 totals 13 residues. V was trimmed by 3 bases and J by 3 bases, leaving 9 bases between them. Germline lookup yields CDR1 DFQATT and CDR2 SNEGSKA (reference sequence). The CDR3 is CSASSQNNQPQHF. The DNA of the CDR3 is TGCAGTGCTAGTTCGCAGAACAATCAGCCCCAGCATTTT.

The chain combines TRBV7-8 with TRBJ1-2; TRBD1 might be the D (6 bases). The V gene's germline CDR1 is SGHVS and CDR2 FQNEAQ. With 3 bases removed from V and 7 bases from J, the gap between germline ends came to 12 bases. The CDR3 totals 13 residues. CDR3 protein: CASSFSGTSGYTF. The CDR3 region has the DNA TGTGCCAGCAGCTTCTCCGGGACATCTGGCTACACCTTC.

This rearrangement joins TRBV18 to TRBJ1-4, with D possibly being TRBD1 (5 bases). Trimming took 3 bases from V and 8 from J, leaving 10 bases between them. This CDR3 is 13 amino acids long. Germline CDR1 and CDR2: KGHSH and LQKENI. CDR3 sequence: CASSPDRGEKLFF. In DNA form, the CDR3 reads TGTGCCAGCTCACCCGACAGAGGAGAAAAACTGTTTTTT.

The CDR3 is CASSLRADLAAPYEQYF. CDR3 nucleotides: TGTGCCAGCAGCTTAAGGGCGGACCTAGCGGCTCCCTACGAGCAGTACTTC. This chain links TRBV11-2 with TRBJ2-7; 7 positions agree with TRBD2. V trimming: 2 bases; J trimming: 2 bases; junction bases outside the gene matches: 12. CDR3 length equals 17 residues. The germline gives CDR1 SGHAT, CDR2 FQNNGV.

The chain couples TRBV7-6 to TRBJ2-1; 9 bases are shared with TRBD2. The CDR3 contains 16 residues. J lost 7 bases, V lost 1 base, and 8 bases had no gene match. The V gene's germline CDR1 is SGHVS and CDR2 FNYEAQ. This CDR3 reads CASSLVSGGMGNEQFF. CDR3 coding DNA: TGTGCCAGCAGCTTAGTGAGCGGGGGGATGGGGAATGAGCAGTTCTTC.

This clone was seen just once. The V gene is TRBV21-1, the J gene TRBJ2-7; the D call in the table, TRBD2, was not verified against the DNA. TRBV21-1 constitutes a pseudogene. This CDR3 has 17 amino acids. This chain's CDR3 is CASSKGRGLAGGLGQYF. In nucleotides, the CDR3 is TGTGCCAGCAGCAAAGGACGGGGACTAGCGGGGGGGCTCGGGCAGTACTTC.

This rearrangement joins TRBV15 to TRBJ1-2, with D maybe TRBD1 (6 bases). V shed 0 bases and J shed 5 bases, with 19 bases lying between them. Per germline, CDR1 LNHNV and CDR2 YYDKDF (reference sequence). The CDR3 consists of 17 residues. CDR3 in DNA: TGTGCCACCAGCAGAGATTCGATGGGGGCCGTACAGTATGGCTACACCTTC. Protein product: CATSRDSMGAVQYGYTF.

The rearrangement uses TRBV4-3 and TRBJ1-6; no clear D. Germline V CDR1 and CDR2: LGHNA, YSLEER. This CDR3 spans 13 amino acids. With 0 bases removed from V and 7 bases from J, the gap between germline ends came to 4 bases. This CDR3 is CASSQDRNSPLHF. Written as DNA, the CDR3 is TGCGCCAGCAGCCAAGATCGGAATTCACCCCTCCACTTT.